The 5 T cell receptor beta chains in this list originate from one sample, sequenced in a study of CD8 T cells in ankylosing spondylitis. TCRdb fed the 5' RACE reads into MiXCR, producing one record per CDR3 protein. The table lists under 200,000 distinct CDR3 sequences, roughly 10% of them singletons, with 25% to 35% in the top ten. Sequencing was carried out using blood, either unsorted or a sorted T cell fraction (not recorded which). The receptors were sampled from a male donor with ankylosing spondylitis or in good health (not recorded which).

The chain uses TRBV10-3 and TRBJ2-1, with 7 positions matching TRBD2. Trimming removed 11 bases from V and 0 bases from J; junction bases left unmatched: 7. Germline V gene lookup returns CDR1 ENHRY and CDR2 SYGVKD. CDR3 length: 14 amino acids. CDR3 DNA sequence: TGTGCCCTTAGCGGGCCTAACTCCTACAATGAGCAGTTCTTC. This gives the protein CALSGPNSYNEQFF.

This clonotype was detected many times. CDR3 sequence (DNA): TGCAGTGCTAGAGATATGGCAGGCAATCAGCCCCAGCATTTT. This encodes CSARDMAGNQPQHF. The chain is built from TRBV20-1 and TRBJ1-5; D unclear. Trimming cost V 0 bases and J 2 bases, with 8 bases left between them. The CDR3 runs 14 residues. CDR1 is DFQATT and CDR2 is SNEGSKA in the germline V gene (reference sequence).

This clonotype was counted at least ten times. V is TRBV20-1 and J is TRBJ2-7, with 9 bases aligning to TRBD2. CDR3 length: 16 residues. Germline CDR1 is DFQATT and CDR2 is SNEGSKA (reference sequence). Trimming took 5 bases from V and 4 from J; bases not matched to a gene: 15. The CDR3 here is CSAQARAAGGLYEQYF. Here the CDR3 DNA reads TGCAGTGCTCAGGCCCGGGCAGCGGGGGGACTTTACGAGCAGTACTTC.

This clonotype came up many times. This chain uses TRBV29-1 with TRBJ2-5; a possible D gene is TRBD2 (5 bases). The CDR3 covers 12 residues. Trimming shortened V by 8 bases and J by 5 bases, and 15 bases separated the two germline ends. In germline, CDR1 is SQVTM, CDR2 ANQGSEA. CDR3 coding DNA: TGCAGCATGCGCCCAGGCGGGGAGACCCAGTACTTC. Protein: CSMRPGGETQYF.

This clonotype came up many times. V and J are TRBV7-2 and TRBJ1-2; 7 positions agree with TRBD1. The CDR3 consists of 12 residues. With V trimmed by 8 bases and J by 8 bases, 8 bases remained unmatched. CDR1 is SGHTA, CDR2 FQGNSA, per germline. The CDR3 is CASLRTGRGYTF. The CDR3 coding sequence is TGTGCCAGCCTGAGGACAGGACGGGGCTACACCTTC.